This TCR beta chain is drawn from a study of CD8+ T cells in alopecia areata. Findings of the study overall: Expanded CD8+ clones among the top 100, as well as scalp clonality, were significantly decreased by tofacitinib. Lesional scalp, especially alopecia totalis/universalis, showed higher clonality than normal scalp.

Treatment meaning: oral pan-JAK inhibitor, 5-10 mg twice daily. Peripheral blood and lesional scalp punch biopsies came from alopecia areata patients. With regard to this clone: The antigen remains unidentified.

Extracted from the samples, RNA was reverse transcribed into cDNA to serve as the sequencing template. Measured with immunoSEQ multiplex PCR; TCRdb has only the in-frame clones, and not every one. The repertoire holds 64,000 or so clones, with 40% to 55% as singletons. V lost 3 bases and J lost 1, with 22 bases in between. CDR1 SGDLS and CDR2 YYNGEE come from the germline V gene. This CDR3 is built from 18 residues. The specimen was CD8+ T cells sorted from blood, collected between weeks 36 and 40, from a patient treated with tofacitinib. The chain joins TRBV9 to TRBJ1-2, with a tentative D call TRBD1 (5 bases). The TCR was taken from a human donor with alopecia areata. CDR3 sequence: CASSATGSAIMDNYGYTF. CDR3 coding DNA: TGTGCCAGCAGCGCAACAGGATCCGCGATTATGGATAACTATGGCTACACCTTC.